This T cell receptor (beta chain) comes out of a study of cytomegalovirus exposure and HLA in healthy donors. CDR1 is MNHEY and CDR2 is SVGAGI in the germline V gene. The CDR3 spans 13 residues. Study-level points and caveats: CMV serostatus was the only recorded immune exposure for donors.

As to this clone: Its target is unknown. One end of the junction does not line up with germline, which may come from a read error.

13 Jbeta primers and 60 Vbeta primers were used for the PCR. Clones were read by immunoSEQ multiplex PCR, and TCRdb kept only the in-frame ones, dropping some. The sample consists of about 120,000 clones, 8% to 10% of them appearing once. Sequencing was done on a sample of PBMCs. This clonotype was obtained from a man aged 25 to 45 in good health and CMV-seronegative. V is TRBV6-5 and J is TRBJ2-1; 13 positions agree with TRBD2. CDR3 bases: TGTGCCAGCAGTTACGATCGGACTAGCGGGAGAATCTTC. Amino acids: CASSYDRTSGRIF.